This passage covers 3 T cell receptor beta chains from one sample sequenced in a study of shared clonotypes between healthy human individuals. Profiled with immunoSEQ multiplex PCR; TCRdb holds only in-frame clones, not every one. The table records under 1,100,000 clones, around 74% of them present only once. The sequenced material came from memory CD4+ T cells sorted from blood. Subset described: CD45RA-negative fraction. Receptors originate from a man younger than 35 in good health.

The rearrangement uses TRBV7-9 and TRBJ2-5, with 7 bases identical to TRBD2. J lost 4 bases, V lost 1 base, and 3 bases had no gene match. The length of the CDR3 is 14 residues. Germline values: CDR1 SEHNR, CDR2 FQNEAQ (reference sequence). CDR3 amino acids: CASSLGPGGETQYF. CDR3 in DNA: TGTGCCAGCAGCTTAGGCCCGGGAGGAGAGACCCAGTACTTC.

The CDR3: CASSLRTYNEQFF. Here the CDR3 DNA reads TGCGCCAGCAGCTTGCGTACCTACAATGAGCAGTTCTTC. J is TRBJ2-1 and V is TRBV5-1; D is uncertain. The CDR3 loop spans 13 amino acids. Trimming shortened V by 1 base and J by 2 bases, and 4 bases separated the two germline ends. Germline lookup yields CDR1 SGHRS and CDR2 YFSETQ.

The V gene is TRBV5-4, the J gene TRBJ1-1, with TRBD1 as a possible D gene (5 bases). CDR1 is SGHNT, CDR2 YYREEE, per germline (reference sequence). Trimming shortened V by 3 bases and J by 10 bases, and 16 bases separated the two germline ends. The CDR3 sequence is 13 residues long. CDR3 protein: CASSSLGGRLAFF. Written as DNA, the CDR3 is TGTGCCAGCAGCTCCCTGGGGGGACGGTTAGCTTTCTTT. Full variable domain (remainder filled in from reference TRBV5-4 and TRBJ1-1): ETGVTQSPTHLIKTRGQQVTLRCSSQSGHNTVSWYQQALGQGPQFIFQYYREEENGRGNFPPRFSGLQFPNYSSELNVNALELDDSALYLCASSSLGGRLAFFGQGTRLTVV.